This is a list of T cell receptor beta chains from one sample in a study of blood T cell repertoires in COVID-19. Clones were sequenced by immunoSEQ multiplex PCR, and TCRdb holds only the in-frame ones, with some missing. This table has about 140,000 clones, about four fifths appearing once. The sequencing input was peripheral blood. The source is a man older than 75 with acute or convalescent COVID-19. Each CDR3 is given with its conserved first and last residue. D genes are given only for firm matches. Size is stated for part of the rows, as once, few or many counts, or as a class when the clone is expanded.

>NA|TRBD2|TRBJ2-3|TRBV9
CASSVRGAGTDTQYF
TGTGCCAGCAGCGTGCGGGGGGCCGGCACAGATACGCAGTATTTT
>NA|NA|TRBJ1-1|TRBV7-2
CASSLAVTSEAFF
TGTGCCAGCAGCTTAGCGGTTACTTCCGAAGCTTTCTTT
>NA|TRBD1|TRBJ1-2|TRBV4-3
CASSQDLQGGLGYTF
TGCGCCAGCAGCCAAGATCTTCAGGGGGGCCTTGGCTACACCTTC
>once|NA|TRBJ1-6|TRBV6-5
CASTSYSPLHF
TGTGCCAGCACTAGTTATTCACCCCTCCACTTT
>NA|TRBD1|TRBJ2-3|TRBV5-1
CASSQTGGSTDTQYF
TGCGCCAGCAGCCAGACAGGGGGCAGCACAGATACGCAGTATTTT
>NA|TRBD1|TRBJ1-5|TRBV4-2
CASSQDKGGGQGQLQPQHF
TGTGCCAGCAGCCAAGATAAGGGGGGAGGACAGGGGCAACTGCAGCCCCAGCATTTT
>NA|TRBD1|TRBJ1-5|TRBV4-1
CASSHPGQGTYLSQHF
TGCGCCAGCAGCCACCCGGGACAGGGCACTTACCTTTCCCAGCATTTT
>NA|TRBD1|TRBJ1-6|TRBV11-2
CASSLLTGNSLVSSPLHF
TGTGCCAGCAGCTTATTGACAGGGAATTCTCTCGTCTCTTCACCCCTCCACTTT
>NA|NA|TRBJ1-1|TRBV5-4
CASSLAVYTEAFF
TGTGCCAGCAGCTTGGCGGTTTACACTGAAGCTTTCTTT
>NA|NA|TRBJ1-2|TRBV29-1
CSVSFGDYGYTF
TGCAGCGTTTCTTTCGGGGATTATGGCTACACCTTC
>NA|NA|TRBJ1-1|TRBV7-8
CASSLVGGAEAFF
TGTGCCAGCAGCTTAGTTGGGGGGGCAGAGGCTTTCTTT
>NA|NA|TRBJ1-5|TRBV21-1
CASSKVLGHQPQHF
TGTGCCAGCAGCAAAGTTCTGGGCCATCAGCCCCAGCATTTT
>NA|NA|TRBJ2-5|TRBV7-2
CASSLRQEETQYF
TGTGCCAGCAGCCTCCGACAGGAAGAGACCCAGTACTTC
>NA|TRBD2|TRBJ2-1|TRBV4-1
CASSHLAGSSYNEQFF
TGCGCCAGCAGCCACTTAGCGGGGAGCTCCTACAATGAGCAGTTCTTC
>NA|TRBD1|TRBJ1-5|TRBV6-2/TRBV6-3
CASSPGQGLQSNQPQHF
TGTGCCAGCAGTCCAGGACAGGGGCTACAAAGCAATCAGCCCCAGCATTTT
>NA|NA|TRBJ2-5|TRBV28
CASSRDSAKETQYF
TGTGCCAGCAGCCGGGACTCCGCAAAAGAGACCCAGTACTTC
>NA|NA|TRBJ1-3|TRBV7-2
CASSLVGTSGNTIYF
TGTGCCAGCAGCTTAGTCGGGACAAGTGGAAACACCATATATTTT
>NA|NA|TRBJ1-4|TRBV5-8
CASSLRGAANEKLFF
TGTGCCAGCAGCCTTCGGGGAGCAGCTAATGAAAAACTGTTTTTT
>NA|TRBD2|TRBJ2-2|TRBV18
CASSPRTSGFTGELFF
TGTGCCAGCTCACCAAGGACTAGCGGGTTTACCGGGGAGCTGTTTTTT
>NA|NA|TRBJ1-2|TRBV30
CAWSLTGAYGYTF
TGTGCCTGGAGTTTGACAGGCGCGTATGGCTACACCTTC
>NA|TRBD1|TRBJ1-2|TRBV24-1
CATSDPGGGGYGYTF
TGTGCCACCAGTGACCCCGGAGGGGGCGGCTATGGCTACACCTTC
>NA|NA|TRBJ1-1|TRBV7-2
CASSLDFEGVGEAFF
TGTGCCAGCAGCTTAGATTTTGAGGGGGTGGGGGAAGCTTTCTTT
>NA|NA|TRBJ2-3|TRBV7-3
CASSLNGPTDTQYF
TGTGCCAGCAGCTTAAATGGGCCCACAGATACGCAGTATTTT
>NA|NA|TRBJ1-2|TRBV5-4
CASSLAGGYGYTF
TGTGCCAGCAGCTTGGCGGGGGGGTATGGCTACACCTTC
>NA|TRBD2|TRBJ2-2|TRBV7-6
CASSPLPGGGNTGELFF
TGTGCCAGCAGCCCCCTCCCGGGCGGGGGGAACACCGGGGAGCTGTTTTTT
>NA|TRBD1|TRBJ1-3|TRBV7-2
CASSFLRDSQGTIYF
TGTGCCAGCAGCTTCCTCCGGGACAGCCAGGGAACCATATATTTT
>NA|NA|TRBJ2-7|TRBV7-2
CASSSSGYEQYF
TGTGCCAGCAGCTCCTCGGGCTACGAGCAGTACTTC
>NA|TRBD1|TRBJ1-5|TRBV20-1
CSASPTGAGQPQHF
TGCAGTGCTAGTCCCACAGGGGCGGGTCAGCCCCAGCATTTT
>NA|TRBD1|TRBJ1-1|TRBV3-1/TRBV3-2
CASSPRDSIEAFF
TGTGCCAGCAGCCCTAGGGACAGCATTGAAGCTTTCTTT
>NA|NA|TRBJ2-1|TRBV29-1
CSVGHYGSYEQFF
TGCAGCGTGGGACATTATGGAAGCTATGAGCAGTTCTTC
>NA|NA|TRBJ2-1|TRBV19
CASRGLEVGNEQFF
TGTGCCAGTAGGGGGCTCGAAGTCGGCAATGAGCAGTTCTTC
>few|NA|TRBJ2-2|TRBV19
CASSWQVLSTNTGELFF
TGTGCCAGTAGTTGGCAGGTGCTATCTACGAACACCGGGGAGCTGTTTTTT
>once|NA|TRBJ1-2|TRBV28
CASFPFTGSYGYTF
TGTGCCAGCTTCCCATTCACAGGGTCCTATGGCTACACCTTC
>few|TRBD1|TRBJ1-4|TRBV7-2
CASSFLGTAPAGEKLFF
TGTGCCAGCAGCTTTCTAGGGACAGCCCCGGCGGGCGAAAAACTGTTTTTT
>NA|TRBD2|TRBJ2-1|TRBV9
CASSSRTSGREQFF
TGTGCCAGCAGCAGCCGGACTAGCGGGAGGGAGCAGTTCTTC
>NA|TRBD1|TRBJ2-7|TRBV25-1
CASSVGTGNHEQYF
TGTGCCAGCAGTGTAGGGACAGGGAACCACGAGCAGTACTTC
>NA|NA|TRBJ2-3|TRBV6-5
CASRSNFWDTQYF
TGTGCCAGCAGATCGAACTTCTGGGATACGCAGTATTTT
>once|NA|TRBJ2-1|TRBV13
CASSLLSSFSSYNEQFF
TGTGCCAGCAGCTTATTATCGTCCTTTAGCTCCTACAATGAGCAGTTCTTC
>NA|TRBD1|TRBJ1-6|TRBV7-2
CASSSQGSPLHF
TGTGCCAGCAGCTCACAGGGGTCACCCCTCCACTTT
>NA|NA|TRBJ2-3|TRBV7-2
CASSFTGFGDTQYF
TGTGCCAGCAGCTTTACAGGGTTTGGGGATACGCAGTATTTT